The 17 T cell receptor beta chains given below trace back to one sample, sequenced in a study of T cells in Graves' hyperthyroidism and ophthalmopathy. RNA transcripts served as the template for amplifying TCR beta CDR3 regions. The TCR CDR3 was amplified in a first-round RT-PCR using the HTBI primer set. A single record per CDR3 protein comes from TCRdb applying MiXCR to the multiplex PCR reads. In the table there are approximately 330,000 distinct CDR3 sequences, about 13% of which are singletons. The sample was blood. Receptors originate from a woman in her 40s with Graves' ophthalmopathy.

This clonotype was seen a handful of times. The rearrangement links TRBV2 to TRBJ2-1; TRBD2 agrees at 8 bases. In germline, CDR1 is SNHLY, CDR2 FYNNEI. The CDR3 length is 14 residues. V was clipped by 6 bases and J by 4 bases; unmatched bases: 5. CDR3 nucleotides: TGTGCCAGCAGGGCCGGGACTAGTTACAATGAGCAGTTCTTC. Translation gives CASRAGTSYNEQFF.

There are many counts of this clonotype. This chain links TRBV20-1 with TRBJ2-3; TRBD1 is a possible D gene (5 bases). Germline V CDR1 and CDR2: DFQATT, SNEGSKA (reference sequence). The ends were cut back, 5 bases at V and 2 bases at J, with 17 bases in the middle. The CDR3 totals 15 residues. The CDR3 coding sequence is TGCAGTGCTTCCAGGGAACTGGGATACACAGATACGCAGTATTTT. This gives the protein CSASRELGYTDTQYF.

This clonotype was detected ten times or more. The chain uses TRBV7-2 and TRBJ2-6, with 9 bases lining up with TRBD1. V gave up 2 bases and J gave up 0 bases; unmatched junction bases: 11. Germline V CDR1 and CDR2: SGHTA, FQGNSA. The length of the CDR3 is 20 residues. CDR3 sequence (DNA): TGTGCCAGCAGCTTACGAGTCCGACAGGGGGGTTCCTCTGGGGCCAACGTCCTGACTTTC. It codes for CASSLRVRQGGSSGANVLTF.

This clonotype was recorded many times. V gene TRBV28 combines with J gene TRBJ1-1, with D maybe TRBD1 (6 bases). Per germline, CDR1 MDHEN and CDR2 SYDVKM. This CDR3 is built from 16 residues. The V and J ends lost 5 bases and 0 bases respectively, with 16 bases between them. CDR3 region: CASSHNRVGMNTEAFF. The CDR3 DNA reads as TGTGCCAGCAGTCACAACAGGGTAGGAATGAACACTGAAGCTTTCTTT.

The table lists this clonotype with many counts. J is TRBJ2-3 and V is TRBV7-9; TRBD2 matches 14 bases. The CDR3 loop spans 16 amino acids. Unmatched junction bases numbered 5, after V lost 5 bases and J lost 4 bases. CDR1 and CDR2 from the germline V gene are SEHNR and FQNEAQ (reference sequence). The CDR3 region is CASSRGTSGRADTQYF. CDR3 coding DNA: TGTGCCAGCAGCCGCGGGACTAGCGGGAGAGCAGATACGCAGTATTTT.

The chain employs TRBV20-1 and TRBJ2-3; 7 nucleotides agree with TRBD2. This CDR3 has 16 amino acids. Germline trimming cut 0 bases from V and 3 bases from J; bases unmatched to any gene: 9. Looked up from germline, CDR1 is DFQATT and CDR2 is SNEGSKA (reference sequence). This CDR3 reads CSARDPGGRGTDTQYF. CDR3 DNA: TGCAGTGCTAGAGATCCTGGCGGGAGAGGAACAGATACGCAGTATTTT.

Regarding this clonotype: Since no conserved phenylalanine or tryptophan closes the CDR3, a read error is the likely cause. This chain joins TRBV6-5 and TRBJ2-2, with a tentative D call TRBD2 (6 bases). Trimming left V 2 bases short and J 4 bases short, with 11 bases between. Germline V gene data show CDR1 as MNHEY and CDR2 as SVGAGI. The CDR3 is 15 residues long. This chain's CDR3 is CASSYGGFPTGELFL. DNA for the CDR3: TGTGCCAGCAGTTACGGAGGGTTTCCCACCGGGGAGCTGTTTCTT.

This clonotype was seen many times. The chain uses TRBV7-9 and TRBJ2-7; D is ambiguous. V was cut by 3 bases and J by 5 bases, with 5 bases left in between. CDR1 and CDR2 (germline): SEHNR, FQNEAQ (reference sequence). This CDR3 is 11 amino acids long. This CDR3 is CASSLINEQYF. Written as DNA, the CDR3 is TGTGCCAGCAGCTTGATCAACGAGCAGTACTTC.

The chain couples TRBV4-1 to TRBJ2-1; 11 bases agree with TRBD2. Germline V gene data show CDR1 as MGHRA and CDR2 as YSYEKL. CDR3 length equals 16 residues. V lost 1 base and J lost 2; bases outside the gene matches: 1. The CDR3 sequence: CASSQGSGGAYNEQFF. As DNA, the CDR3 is TGCGCCAGCAGCCAAGGTAGCGGGGGGGCCTACAATGAGCAGTTCTTC.

In this sample, this clonotype turned up a few times. J is TRBJ1-2 and V is TRBV3-1; 7 nucleotides agree with TRBD1. CDR1 LGHDT and CDR2 YNNKEL come from the germline V gene (reference sequence). The CDR3 spans 15 residues. The ends lost 0 bases at V and 7 bases at J; junction bases unmatched: 8. CDR3 nucleotide sequence: TGTGCCAGCAGCCAAGATCTCGGACAGGAGGTTGGCTACACCTTC. It codes for CASSQDLGQEVGYTF. Based on the CDR3 plus reference TRBV3-1 and TRBJ1-2, the full variable domain is DTAVSQTPKYLVTQMGNDKSIKCEQNLGHDTMYWYKQDSKKFLKIMFSYNNKELIINETVPNRFSPKSPDKAHLNLHINSLELGDSAVYFCASSQDLGQEVGYTFGSGTRLTVV.

This clonotype has a handful of counts. A clone one base away is much larger, so this may be a read error. The V gene is TRBV2, the J gene TRBJ2-7; D gene unclear. In germline, CDR1 is SNHLY, CDR2 FYNNEI. The CDR3 is made up of 13 amino acids. The CDR3 region is CASSEGGLYGQYF. CDR3 bases: TGTGCCAGCAGTGAAGGGGGTCTCTACGGGCAGTACTTC.

This clonotype was recorded a few times. The genes are TRBV20-1 and TRBJ1-5, with D perhaps TRBD1 (6 bases). This CDR3 comprises 15 residues. Germline values: CDR1 DFQATT, CDR2 SNEGSKA (reference sequence). V was cut by 2 bases and J by 9 bases, with 20 bases left in between. Written as DNA, the CDR3 is TGCAGTGCTAGAACCCCTGGGGGCAGCCATCGGCCCCAGCATTTT. It specifies CSARTPGGSHRPQHF.

The V gene is TRBV6-1, the J gene TRBJ2-3, with a possible D match to TRBD2 (5 bases). Germline CDR1 MNHNS, CDR2 SASEGT. This CDR3 comprises 14 residues. With 5 bases removed from V and 2 bases from J, the gap between germline ends came to 11 bases. The chain's CDR3 is CASSNTRNTDTQYF. Here the CDR3 DNA reads TGTGCCAGCAGTAATACTAGAAACACAGATACGCAGTATTTT.

The chain joins TRBV12-3 or TRBV12-4 to TRBJ2-1; perhaps TRBD2 as D (6 bases). Deletions cut 4 bases from V and 3 bases from J, with 16 bases between. This CDR3 contains 16 residues. Written as DNA, the CDR3 is TGTGCCAGCAGTTCGTACGGCGGCGGGGACTACAATGAGCAGTTCTTC. This codes for CASSSYGGGDYNEQFF.

This clonotype was counted only a few times. The V gene is TRBV12-3 or TRBV12-4, the J gene TRBJ1-3; D unresolved. Trimming shortened V by 5 bases and J by 9 bases, and 14 bases separated the two germline ends. This CDR3 has 13 amino acids. CDR3 region: CASSDTVQVTIYF. The CDR3 DNA reads as TGTGCCAGCAGTGACACAGTGCAGGTCACCATATATTTT.

With respect to this clonotype: This sequence may be a read error, since a much larger clone differs from it by one base. The chain joins TRBV18 to TRBJ1-2, with D perhaps matching TRBD1 (6 bases). The germline gives CDR1 KGHSH, CDR2 LQKENI. The CDR3 is 13 residues long. The CDR3 here is CVSSDRQVYGYTF. In DNA form, the CDR3 reads TGTGTCAGCTCAGACAGGCAGGTCTATGGCTACACCTTC.

Many counts were recorded for this clonotype. The rearrangement links TRBV12-3 or TRBV12-4 to TRBJ1-2; 9 nucleotides match TRBD1. This CDR3 is 14 amino acids long. Germline trimming cut 5 bases from V and 4 bases from J; bases unmatched to any gene: 5. The CDR3 here is CASSPGTGSYGYTF. The CDR3 nucleotides read TGTGCCAGCAGTCCAGGGACAGGGAGCTATGGCTACACCTTC.